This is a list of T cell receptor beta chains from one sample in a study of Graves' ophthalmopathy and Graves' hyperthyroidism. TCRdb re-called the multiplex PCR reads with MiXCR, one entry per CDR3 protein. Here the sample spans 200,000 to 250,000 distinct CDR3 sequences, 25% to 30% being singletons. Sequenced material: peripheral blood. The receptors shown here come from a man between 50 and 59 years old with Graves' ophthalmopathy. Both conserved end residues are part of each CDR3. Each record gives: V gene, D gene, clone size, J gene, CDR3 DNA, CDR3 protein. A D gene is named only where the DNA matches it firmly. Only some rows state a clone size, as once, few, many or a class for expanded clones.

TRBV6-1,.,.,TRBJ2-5,TGTGCCAGCAGCCTTGAAAGGAAAGAGACCCAGTACTTC,CASSLERKETQYF
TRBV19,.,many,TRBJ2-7,TGTGCCAGTAGTATTGAGGGTCCAGACGAGCAGTACTTC,CASSIEGPDEQYF
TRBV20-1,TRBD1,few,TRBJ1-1,TGCAGTGCTAACAGGGGACTGGGGACTGAAGCTTTCTTT,CSANRGLGTEAFF
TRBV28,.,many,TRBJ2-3,TGTGCCAGCAGTTTGCCCCAGGGCCGAGATACGCAGTATTTT,CASSLPQGRDTQYF
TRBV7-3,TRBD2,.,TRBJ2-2,TGTGCCAGCAGCCAGACTAGCGGGAGCCCGTGGACCGGGGAGCTGTTTTTT,CASSQTSGSPWTGELFF
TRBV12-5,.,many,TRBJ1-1,TGTGCTAGTGGTTTGGTATGGGGAAGGGTTTTGGCTGAAGCTTTCTTT,CASGLVWGRVLAEAFF
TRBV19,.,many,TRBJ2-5,TGTGCCAGTAGTAGGAGACAGACCCAAGAGACCCAGTACTTC,CASSRRQTQETQYF
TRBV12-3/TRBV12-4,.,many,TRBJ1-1,TGTGCCAGCACCAGGTGGGGGGGCACTGAAGCTTTCTTT,CASTRWGGTEAFF
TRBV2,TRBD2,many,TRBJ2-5,TGTGCCAGCAGCCCCGCCGGGACTAGCGGGGGGACGGAGACCCAGTACTTC,CASSPAGTSGGTETQYF
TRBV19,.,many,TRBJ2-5,TGTGCCAGTAGAGAACGACATGTCCAAGAGACCCAGTACTTC,CASRERHVQETQYF
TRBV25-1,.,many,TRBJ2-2,TGTGCCAGCAGTGAATACGGCAGGGGAACCGGGGAGCTGTTTTTT,CASSEYGRGTGELFF
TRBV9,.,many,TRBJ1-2,TGTGCCAGCAAGGGAGACAGCAACTATGGCTACACCTTC,CASKGDSNYGYTF
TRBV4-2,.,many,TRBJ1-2,TGTGCCAGCAGCCAAGTTGAGGGGCAAAACTATGGCTACACCTTC,CASSQVEGQNYGYTF
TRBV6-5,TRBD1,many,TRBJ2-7,TGTGCCAGCAGTCGTACCGGGACAGGGGCCTACGAGCAGTACTTC,CASSRTGTGAYEQYF
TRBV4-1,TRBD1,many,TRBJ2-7,TGCGCCAGCAGCCAAGAGGACAGGGCCTACGAGCAGTACTTC,CASSQEDRAYEQYF
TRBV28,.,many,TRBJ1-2,TGTGCCAGCAGTCTACGACTTGGAGGCTACACCTTC,CASSLRLGGYTF
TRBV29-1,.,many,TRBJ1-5,TGCAGCGCCCCCCATCAGCCCCAGCATTTT,CSAPHQPQHF